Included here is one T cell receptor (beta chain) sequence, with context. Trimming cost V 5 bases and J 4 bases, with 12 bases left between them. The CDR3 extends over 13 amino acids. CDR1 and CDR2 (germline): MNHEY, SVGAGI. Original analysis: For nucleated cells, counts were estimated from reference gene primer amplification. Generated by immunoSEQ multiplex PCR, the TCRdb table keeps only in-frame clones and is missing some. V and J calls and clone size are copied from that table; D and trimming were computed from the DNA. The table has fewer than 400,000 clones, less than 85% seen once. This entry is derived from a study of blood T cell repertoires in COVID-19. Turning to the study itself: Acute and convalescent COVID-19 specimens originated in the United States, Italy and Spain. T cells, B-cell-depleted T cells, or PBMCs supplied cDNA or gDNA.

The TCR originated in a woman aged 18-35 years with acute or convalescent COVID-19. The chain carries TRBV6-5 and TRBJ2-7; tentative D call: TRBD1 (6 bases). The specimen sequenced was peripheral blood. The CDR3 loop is CASSRTVNYEQYF. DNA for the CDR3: TGTGCCAGCAGTCGGACAGTCAATTACGAGCAGTACTTC.